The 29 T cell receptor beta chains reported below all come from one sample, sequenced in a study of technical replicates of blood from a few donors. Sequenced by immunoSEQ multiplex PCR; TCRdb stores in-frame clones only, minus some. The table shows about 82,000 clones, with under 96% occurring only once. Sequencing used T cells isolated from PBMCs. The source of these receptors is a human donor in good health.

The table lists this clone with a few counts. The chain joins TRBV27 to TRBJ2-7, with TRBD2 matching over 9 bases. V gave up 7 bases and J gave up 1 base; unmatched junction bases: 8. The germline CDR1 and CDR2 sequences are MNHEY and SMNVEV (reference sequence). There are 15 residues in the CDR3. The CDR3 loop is CASKVGTSRSYEQYF. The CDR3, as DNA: TGTGCCAGCAAGGTCGGGACTAGCAGGTCCTACGAGCAGTACTTC.

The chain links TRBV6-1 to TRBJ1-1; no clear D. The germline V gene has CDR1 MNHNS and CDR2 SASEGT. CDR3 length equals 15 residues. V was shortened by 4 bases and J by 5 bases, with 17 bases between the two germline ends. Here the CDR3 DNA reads TGTGCCAGCAGTGCAACAGACTCACCGGGGACTGAAGCTTTCTTT. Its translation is CASSATDSPGTEAFF.

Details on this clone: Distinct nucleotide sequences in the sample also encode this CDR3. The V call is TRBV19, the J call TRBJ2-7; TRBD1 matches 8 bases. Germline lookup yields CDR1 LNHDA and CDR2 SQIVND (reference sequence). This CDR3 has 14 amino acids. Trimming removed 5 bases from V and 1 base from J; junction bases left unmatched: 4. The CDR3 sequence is CASSLGQGSYEQYF. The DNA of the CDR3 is TGTGCCAGTAGTCTCGGACAGGGATCCTACGAGCAGTACTTC. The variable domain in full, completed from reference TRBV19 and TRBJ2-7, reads DGGITQSPKYLFRKEGQNVTLSCEQNLNHDAMYWYRQDPGQGLRLIYYSQIVNDFQKGDIAEGYSVSREKKESFPLTVTSAQKNPTAFYLCASSLGQGSYEQYFGPGTRLTVT.

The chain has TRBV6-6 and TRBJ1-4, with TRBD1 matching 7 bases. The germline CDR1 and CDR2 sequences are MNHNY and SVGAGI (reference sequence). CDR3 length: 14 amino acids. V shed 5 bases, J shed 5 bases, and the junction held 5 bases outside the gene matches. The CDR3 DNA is TGTGCCAGCAGTCGGGACAGTGGGAATGAAAAACTGTTTTTT. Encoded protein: CASSRDSGNEKLFF.

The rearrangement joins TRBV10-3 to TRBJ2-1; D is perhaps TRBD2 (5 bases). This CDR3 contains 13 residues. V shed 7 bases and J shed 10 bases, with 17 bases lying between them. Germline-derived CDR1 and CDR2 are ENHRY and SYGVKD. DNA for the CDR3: TGTGCCATCATCAGCCCAATTAGCGACGAGCAGTTCTTC. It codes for CAIISPISDEQFF.

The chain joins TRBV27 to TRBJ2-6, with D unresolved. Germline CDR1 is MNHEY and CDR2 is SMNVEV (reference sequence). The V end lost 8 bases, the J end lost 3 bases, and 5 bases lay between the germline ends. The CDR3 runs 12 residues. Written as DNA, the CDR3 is TGTGCCAGCGGGCATGGGGCCAACGTCCTGACTTTC. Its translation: CASGHGANVLTF.

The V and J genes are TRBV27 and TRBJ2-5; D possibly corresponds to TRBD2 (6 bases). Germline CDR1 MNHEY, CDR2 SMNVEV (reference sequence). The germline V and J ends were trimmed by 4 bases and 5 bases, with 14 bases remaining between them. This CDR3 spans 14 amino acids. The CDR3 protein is CASSSPSEGETQYF. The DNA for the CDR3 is TGTGCCAGCAGTTCCCCTAGCGAAGGGGAGACCCAGTACTTC.

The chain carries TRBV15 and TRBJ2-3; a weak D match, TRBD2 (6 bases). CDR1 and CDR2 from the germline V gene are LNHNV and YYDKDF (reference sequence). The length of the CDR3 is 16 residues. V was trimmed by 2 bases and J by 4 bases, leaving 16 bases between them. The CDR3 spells CATSRTFSEGPDTQYF. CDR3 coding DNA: TGTGCCACCAGCAGAACGTTCTCGGAGGGCCCAGATACGCAGTATTTT.

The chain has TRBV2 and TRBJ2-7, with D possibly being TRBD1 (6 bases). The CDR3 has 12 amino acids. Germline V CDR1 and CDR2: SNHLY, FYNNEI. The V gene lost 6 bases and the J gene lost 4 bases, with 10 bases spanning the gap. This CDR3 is CASRGAAYEQYF. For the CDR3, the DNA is TGTGCCAGCAGGGGGGCGGCTTACGAGCAGTACTTC.

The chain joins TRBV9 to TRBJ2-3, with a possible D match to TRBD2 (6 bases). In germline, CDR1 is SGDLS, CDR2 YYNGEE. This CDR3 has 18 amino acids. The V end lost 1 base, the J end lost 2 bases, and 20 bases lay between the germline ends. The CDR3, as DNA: TGTGCCAGCAGCGTAAACCCCTTGGAACTAGCTCTCACAGATACGCAGTATTTT. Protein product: CASSVNPLELALTDTQYF.

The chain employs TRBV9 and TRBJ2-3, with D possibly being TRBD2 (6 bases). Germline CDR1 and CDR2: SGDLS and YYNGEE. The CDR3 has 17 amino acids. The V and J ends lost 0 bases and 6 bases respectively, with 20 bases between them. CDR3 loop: CASSVADLGGRGDTQYF. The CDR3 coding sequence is TGTGCCAGCAGCGTAGCCGATTTGGGGGGTCGGGGGGATACGCAGTATTTT.

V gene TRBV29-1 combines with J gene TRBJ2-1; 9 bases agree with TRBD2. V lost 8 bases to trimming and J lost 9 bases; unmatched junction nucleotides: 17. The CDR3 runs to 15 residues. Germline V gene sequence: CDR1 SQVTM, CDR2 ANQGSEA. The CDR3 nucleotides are TGCAGCACCCGAAGGAGCGAGCGGGAGGAGGTTGAGCAGTTCTTC. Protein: CSTRRSEREEVEQFF.

CDR3 nucleotide sequence: TGTGCCAGCCCCCGGGACAGGGGTGGGTATGGCTACACCTTC. It is translated as CASPRDRGGYGYTF. This rearrangement joins TRBV2 to TRBJ1-2; 10 bases match TRBD1. In germline, CDR1 is SNHLY, CDR2 FYNNEI. The trim removed 8 bases at V and 5 bases at J, leaving 8 bases unmatched. This CDR3 is built from 14 residues. Drawing the rest from reference TRBV2 and TRBJ1-2, the complete variable domain is EPEVTQTPSHQVTQMGQEVILRCVPISNHLYFYWYRQILGQKVEFLVSFYNNEISEKSEIFDDQFSVERPDGSNFTLKIRSTKLEDSAMYFCASPRDRGGYGYTFGSGTRLTVV.

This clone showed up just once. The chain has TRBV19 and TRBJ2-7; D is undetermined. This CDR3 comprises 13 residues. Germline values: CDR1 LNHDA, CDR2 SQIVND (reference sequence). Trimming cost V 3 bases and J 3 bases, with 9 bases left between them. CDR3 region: CASSIMANYEQYF. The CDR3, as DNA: TGTGCCAGTAGTATTATGGCAAACTACGAGCAGTACTTC.

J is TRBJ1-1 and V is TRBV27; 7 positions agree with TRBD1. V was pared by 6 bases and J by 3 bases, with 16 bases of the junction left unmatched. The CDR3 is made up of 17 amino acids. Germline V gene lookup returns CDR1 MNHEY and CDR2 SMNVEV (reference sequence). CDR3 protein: CASRYFYRGEGDTEAFF. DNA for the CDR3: TGTGCCAGCAGGTACTTCTACAGGGGCGAAGGGGACACTGAAGCTTTCTTT.

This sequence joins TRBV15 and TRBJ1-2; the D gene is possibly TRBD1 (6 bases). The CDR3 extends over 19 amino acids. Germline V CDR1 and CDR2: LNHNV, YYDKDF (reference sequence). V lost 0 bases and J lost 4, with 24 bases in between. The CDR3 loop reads CATSRDMVLSTGARYGYTF. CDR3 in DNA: TGTGCCACCAGCAGAGATATGGTTTTATCGACAGGAGCCCGCTATGGCTACACCTTC.

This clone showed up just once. The CDR3 DNA is TGTGCCAGCAGCTTTCTCTATACGCAGTATTTT. This codes for CASSFLYTQYF. This chain joins TRBV7-9 and TRBJ2-3; D not certain. CDR3 length equals 11 residues. Deletions cut 3 bases from V and 7 bases from J, with 5 bases between. Germline CDR1 is SEHNR and CDR2 is FQNEAQ (reference sequence).

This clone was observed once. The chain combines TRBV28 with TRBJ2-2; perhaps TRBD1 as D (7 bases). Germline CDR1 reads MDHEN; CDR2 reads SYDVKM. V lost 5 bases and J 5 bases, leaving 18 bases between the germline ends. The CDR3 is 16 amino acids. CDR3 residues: CASSVPGDSRTGELFF. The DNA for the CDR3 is TGTGCCAGCAGTGTACCGGGGGACAGTAGAACCGGGGAGCTGTTTTTT.

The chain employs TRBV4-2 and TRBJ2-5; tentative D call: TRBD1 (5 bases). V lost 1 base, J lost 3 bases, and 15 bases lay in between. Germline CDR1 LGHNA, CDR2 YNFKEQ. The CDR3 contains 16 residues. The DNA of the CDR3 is TGTGCCAGCAGCCAAGTGCCTCAGGGCCCGGAAGAGACCCAGTACTTC. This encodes CASSQVPQGPEETQYF.

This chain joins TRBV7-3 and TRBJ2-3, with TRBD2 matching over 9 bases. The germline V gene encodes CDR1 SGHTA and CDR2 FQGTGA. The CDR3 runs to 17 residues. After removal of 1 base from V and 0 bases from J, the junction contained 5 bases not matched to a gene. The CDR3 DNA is TGTGCCAGCAGCTTAAAGGTAGCGGGAGTTAGCACAGATACGCAGTATTTT. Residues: CASSLKVAGVSTDTQYF.

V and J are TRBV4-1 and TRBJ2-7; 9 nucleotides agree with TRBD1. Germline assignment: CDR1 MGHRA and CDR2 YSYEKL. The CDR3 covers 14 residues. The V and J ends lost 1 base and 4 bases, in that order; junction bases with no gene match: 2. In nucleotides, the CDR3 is TGCGCCAGCAGCCAAGGGGACAGGGATTACGAGCAGTACTTC. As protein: CASSQGDRDYEQYF.

The CDR3 DNA follows: TGCAGCGTTGAAACCAGGGTGAAAAACTACGAGCAGTACTTC. It encodes CSVETRVKNYEQYF. This chain links TRBV29-1 with TRBJ2-7; D possibly corresponds to TRBD1 (5 bases). V was trimmed by 2 bases and J by 3 bases, leaving 14 bases between them. Per germline, CDR1 SQVTM and CDR2 ANQGSEA. The CDR3 spans 14 residues.

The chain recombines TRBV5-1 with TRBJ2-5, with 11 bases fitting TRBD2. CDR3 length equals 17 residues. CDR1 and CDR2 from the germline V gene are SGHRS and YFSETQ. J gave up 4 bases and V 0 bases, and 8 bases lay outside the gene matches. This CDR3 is CASSLVASGRIGETQYF. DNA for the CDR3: TGCGCCAGCAGCTTGGTTGCTAGCGGGAGGATAGGAGAGACCCAGTACTTC.

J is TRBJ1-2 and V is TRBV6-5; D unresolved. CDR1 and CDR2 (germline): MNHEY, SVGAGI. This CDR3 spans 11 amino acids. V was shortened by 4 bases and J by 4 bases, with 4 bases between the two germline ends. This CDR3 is CASSSFYGYTF. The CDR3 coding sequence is TGTGCCAGCAGTTCTTTCTATGGCTACACCTTC.

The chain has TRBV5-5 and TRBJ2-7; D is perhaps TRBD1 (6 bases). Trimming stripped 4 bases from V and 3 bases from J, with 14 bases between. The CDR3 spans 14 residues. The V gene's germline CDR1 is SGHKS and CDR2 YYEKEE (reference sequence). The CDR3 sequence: CASSQRTASYEQYF. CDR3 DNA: TGTGCCAGCAGCCAAAGGACAGCCAGCTACGAGCAGTACTTC.

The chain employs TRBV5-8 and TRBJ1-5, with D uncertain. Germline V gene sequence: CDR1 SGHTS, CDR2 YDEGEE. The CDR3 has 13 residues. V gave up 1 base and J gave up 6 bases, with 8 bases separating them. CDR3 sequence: CASSLLASQPQHF. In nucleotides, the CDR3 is TGTGCCAGCAGCTTGCTGGCTTCTCAGCCCCAGCATTTT.

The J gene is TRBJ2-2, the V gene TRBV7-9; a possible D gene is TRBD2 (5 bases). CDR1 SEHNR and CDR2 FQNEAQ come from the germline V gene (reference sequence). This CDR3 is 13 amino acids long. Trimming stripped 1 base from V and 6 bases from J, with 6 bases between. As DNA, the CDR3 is TGTGCCAGCAGCTTAGGGACTGCCGGGGAGCTGTTTTTT. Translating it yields CASSLGTAGELFF.

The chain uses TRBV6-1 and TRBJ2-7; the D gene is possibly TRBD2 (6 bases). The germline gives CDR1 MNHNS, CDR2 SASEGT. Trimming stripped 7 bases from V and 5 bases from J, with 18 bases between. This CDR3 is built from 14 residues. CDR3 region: CASTHWDFEDEQYF. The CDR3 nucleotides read TGTGCCAGCACCCACTGGGACTTTGAGGACGAGCAGTACTTC.

This CDR3 reads CASSEGRDRNFYGYTF. The CDR3 DNA sequence: TGTGCCAGCAGTGAGGGCCGGGACAGAAACTTCTATGGCTACACCTTC. J is TRBJ1-2 and V is TRBV2; 7 bases fit TRBD1. With V trimmed by 3 bases and J by 4 bases, 11 bases remained unmatched. Germline V gene lookup returns CDR1 SNHLY and CDR2 FYNNEI. CDR3 length equals 16 residues.